What follows describes a single T cell receptor beta chain. Its antigen is currently unknown. The table came from immunoSEQ multiplex PCR; TCRdb's copy has only in-frame clones and leaves some out. Of some 120,000 clones listed, 89% are singletons. The sample is drawn from a study of T cell responses to AZD1222 COVID-19 vaccine. Findings and limits, study-wide: Baseline testing showed seropositivity in only a handful of AZD1222 recipients.

The CDR3 covers 14 residues. The germline gives CDR1 SGDLS, CDR2 YYNGEE. Losses at the gene ends were 7 bases for V and 5 bases for J; bases not matched to a gene: 6. The chain has TRBV9 and TRBJ1-4; 9 bases map to TRBD1. The origin of this receptor is an adult in good health. The input for sequencing was peripheral blood, taken on day 0 of AZD1222 vaccination. The CDR3 coding sequence is TGTGCCAGCGCCCGGGACAGGGACAATGAAAAACTGTTTTTT. Amino acids: CASARDRDNEKLFF.